This entry describes one T cell receptor beta chain. Buffy coats that had been collected from healthy donors served as the PBMC source. This record belongs to a study of human CD8 memory T cell subsets. Researchers made TCR beta libraries via UMI-labeled 5' RACE. TCRdb reprocessed the 5' RACE reads and stores each CDR3 protein as one record, lacking DNA. The sample has 10,000 or so distinct CDR3 sequences. This CDR3 comprises 16 residues. Germline assignment: CDR1 LGHNA and CDR2 YSLEER. The sample was CD8+ T cells from PBMCs. This clonotype was sampled from a human donor in good health. The chain carries TRBV4-3 and TRBJ2-6. The CDR3 loop reads CASSQKSGSGANVLTF.